Presented here are 29 T cell receptor beta chains from one specimen sequenced in a study of high-grade serous ovarian cancer treatment subgroups. Measured with immunoSEQ multiplex PCR; TCRdb has only the in-frame clones, and not every one. The top ten clones hold approximately 6% of a sample with approximately 5,000 clones, 70% to 80% of them seen once. The tumor samples were collected prior to definitive surgery or chemotherapy. The sample was tumor tissue. The receptors were gathered from a human patient with high-grade serous ovarian cancer.

The J gene is TRBJ2-7, the V gene TRBV6-1; 7 nucleotides align to TRBD1. The CDR3 extends over 14 amino acids. Trimming took 4 bases from V and 6 from J; bases not matched to a gene: 9. CDR1 and CDR2 from the germline V gene are MNHNS and SASEGT. CDR3 nucleotides: TGTGCCAGCAGTGTGCAAGAGACAGGGACCGAGCAGTACTTC. Amino acid sequence: CASSVQETGTEQYF.

This clone turned up a few times. The genes are TRBV27 and TRBJ1-1; the match to TRBD1 covers 7 bases. The V gene end was trimmed by 8 bases and the J gene end by 8 bases; junction bases not matched to a gene: 8. There are 12 residues in the CDR3. Germline CDR1 and CDR2: MNHEY and SMNVEV (reference sequence). This CDR3 is CASSTGNLEAFF. CDR3 coding DNA: TGTGCCAGCTCGACAGGGAACCTCGAAGCTTTCTTT.

The chain joins TRBV9 to TRBJ1-2; possibly TRBD1 for D (5 bases). The CDR3 totals 15 residues. CDR1 and CDR2 from the germline V gene are SGDLS and YYNGEE. V lost 0 bases, J lost 3 bases, and 12 bases lay in between. The CDR3 loop reads CASSVDTGPDYGYTF. The CDR3 nucleotides are TGTGCCAGCAGCGTAGACACAGGTCCTGACTATGGCTACACCTTC.

The chain employs TRBV19 and TRBJ2-5; 12 positions agree with TRBD2. The CDR3 runs to 15 residues. With 7 bases clipped from V and 2 bases from J, the junction kept 5 bases outside the gene matches. Germline V gene lookup returns CDR1 LNHDA and CDR2 SQIVND (reference sequence). CDR3 nucleotides: TGTGCCAGTACCACTAGCGGGGGGACTCAAGAGACCCAGTACTTC. The encoded protein is CASTTSGGTQETQYF.

This chain links TRBV29-1 with TRBJ2-7; D is ambiguous. The CDR3 consists of 10 residues. Germline assignment: CDR1 SQVTM and CDR2 ANQGSEA. Deletions cut 5 bases from V and 0 bases from J, with 2 bases between. CDR3 protein: CSVLSYEQYF. Here the CDR3 DNA reads TGCAGCGTTCTCTCCTACGAGCAGTACTTC.

The rearrangement joins TRBV7-3 to TRBJ1-1; D possibly corresponds to TRBD1 (6 bases). CDR1 is SGHTA, CDR2 FQGTGA, per germline. Trimming removed 3 bases from V and 4 bases from J, with 9 bases in between. The CDR3 sequence is 13 residues long. The CDR3 DNA follows: TGTGCCAGCAGCTTCACACAGGGCACTGAAGCTTTCTTT. Protein sequence: CASSFTQGTEAFF.

The CDR3, as DNA: TGTGCCAGCAGCCCTTTATGGAACACTGAAGCTTTCTTT. It codes for CASSPLWNTEAFF. This chain joins TRBV28 and TRBJ1-1; D remains ambiguous. Trimming took off 6 bases at V and 1 base at J, with 9 bases between the two ends. From germline, CDR1 is MDHEN and CDR2 SYDVKM. The CDR3 sequence is 13 residues long.

The gene calls are TRBV30 and TRBJ2-1, with unresolved D. This CDR3 comprises 13 residues. The germline CDR1 and CDR2 sequences are GTSNPN and SVGIG (reference sequence). Trimming cost V 4 bases and J 3 bases, with 10 bases left between them. The DNA of the CDR3 is TGTGCCTGGAACCTTGGGGACTACAATGAGCAGTTCTTC. Translated, it gives CAWNLGDYNEQFF.

The rearrangement links TRBV19 to TRBJ2-7; 10 bases align to TRBD2. CDR1 is LNHDA, CDR2 SQIVND, per germline (reference sequence). The CDR3 length is 15 residues. The V segment lost 3 bases and the J segment 7 bases; nucleotides outside the gene matches: 9. The CDR3 DNA is TGTGCCAGTAGTATGAGAGCGGGGGGGCCGCGGGAGCAGTACTTC. As protein: CASSMRAGGPREQYF.

The chain uses TRBV5-5 and TRBJ2-3, with a weak D call TRBD2 (5 bases). Per the germline V gene, CDR1 is SGHKS and CDR2 is YYEKEE (reference sequence). The V end lost 0 bases, the J end lost 2 bases, and 7 bases lay between the germline ends. This CDR3 has 14 amino acids. CDR3 amino acids: CASSLETNTDTQYF. CDR3 nucleotides: TGTGCCAGCAGCTTGGAGACTAACACAGATACGCAGTATTTT. The full variable domain, its missing parts supplied by reference TRBV5-5 and TRBJ2-3, is DAGVTQSPTHLIKTRGQQVTLRCSPISGHKSVSWYQQVLGQGPQFIFQYYEKEERGRGNFPDRFSARQFPNYSSELNVNALLLGDSALYLCASSLETNTDTQYFGPGTRLTVL.

Only one count was recorded for this clone. This chain joins TRBV30 and TRBJ1-6; no reliable D call. Per the germline V gene, CDR1 is GTSNPN and CDR2 is SVGIG (reference sequence). The V and J ends lost 2 bases and 7 bases respectively, with 9 bases between them. This CDR3 contains 13 residues. CDR3 nucleotide sequence: TGTGCCTGGAGTCACGCATCCAATTCACCCCTCCACTTT. It encodes CAWSHASNSPLHF.

This clone was counted between two and nine times. The junction shows a germline mismatch at one end, possibly a read error. This rearrangement joins TRBV5-1 to TRBJ1-2; D possibly corresponds to TRBD1 (5 bases). Germline CDR1 SGHRS, CDR2 YFSETQ. The CDR3 sequence is 11 residues long. Here the CDR3 DNA reads TGCGCCAGCAGGGATGCGGTTGGGACTTACTTC. Encoded protein: CASRDAVGTYF.

This clone appeared once. One junction end does not reproduce the germline sequence, and a read error may be involved. The chain combines TRBV5-3 with TRBJ1-4; no firm D call. TRBV5-3 belongs to the ORF category, with a function that is uncertain. The CDR3 length is 13 residues. The CDR3 protein is CASSLATNEKLFF. The DNA for the CDR3 is TGTGCCAGCAGCTTGGCAACTAATGAAAAACTGTTTTTT.

This clone turned up a few times. This chain links TRBV5-8 with TRBJ2-1; TRBD1 matches at 11 bases. V was pared by 1 base and J by 4 bases, with 7 bases of the junction left unmatched. In germline, CDR1 is SGHTS, CDR2 YDEGEE. This CDR3 region has 17 residues. CDR3 bases: TGTGCCAGCAGCTTGCATCCGGGGACAGGGGGATACAATGAGCAGTTCTTC. It translates to CASSLHPGTGGYNEQFF.

The genes are TRBV19 and TRBJ1-5, with TRBD1 matching 7 bases. In germline, CDR1 is LNHDA, CDR2 SQIVND (reference sequence). V shed 2 bases and J 2 bases; nucleotides not matched to a gene: 18. The CDR3 totals 20 residues. The CDR3 DNA reads as TGTGCCAGTAGTATAAACCAAATGGGGACAGCGAATTTGGGCAATCAGCCCCAGCATTTT. Amino acids: CASSINQMGTANLGNQPQHF.

This rearrangement joins TRBV19 to TRBJ2-1, with 8 bases that match TRBD2. V lost 3 bases and J lost 5; bases outside the gene matches: 12. CDR1 is LNHDA and CDR2 is SQIVND in the germline V gene (reference sequence). This CDR3 is 17 amino acids long. CDR3 region: CASSIPYGGGRHNEQFF. The CDR3 DNA sequence: TGTGCCAGTAGTATTCCATACGGGGGGGGCCGCCACAATGAGCAGTTCTTC.

V and J are TRBV7-7 and TRBJ1-1; TRBD1 aligns across 11 bases. V dropped 3 bases and J dropped 13; count of bases not matched to a gene: 13. Germline V gene data show CDR1 as SSHAT and CDR2 as FNYEAQ (reference sequence). CDR3 length: 15 amino acids. CDR3 coding DNA: TGTGCCAGCAGCTTTTCAATGGGACAGGGGGAGGTTAGTTTCTTT. This sequence encodes CASSFSMGQGEVSFF.

The rearrangement joins TRBV4-1 to TRBJ2-6; D unclear. Deletions cut 4 bases from V and 0 bases from J, with 7 bases between. Germline CDR1 is MGHRA and CDR2 is YSYEKL. There are 15 residues in the CDR3. The CDR3 DNA is TGCGCCAGCAGCCTCGACACCTCTGGGGCCAACGTCCTGACTTTC. This sequence encodes CASSLDTSGANVLTF.

CDR3 DNA: TGTGCCAGCAGGAGAGGGACCGCCCTTGATGAAAAACTGTTTTTT. Translated: CASRRGTALDEKLFF. The chain carries TRBV6-5 and TRBJ1-4; D is possibly TRBD1 (5 bases). Trimming stripped 6 bases from V and 6 bases from J, with 17 bases between. This CDR3 contains 15 residues. The germline CDR1 and CDR2 sequences are MNHEY and SVGAGI.

The rearrangement joins TRBV9 to TRBJ2-1; D perhaps matches TRBD2 (7 bases). Trimming pared 3 bases from V and 9 bases from J, leaving 10 bases between. From germline, CDR1 is SGDLS and CDR2 YYNGEE. The CDR3 extends over 12 amino acids. The CDR3 here is CASSGGGLEQFF. The CDR3 DNA reads as TGTGCCAGCAGCGGGGGGGGCCTTGAGCAGTTCTTC.

This clone was found once. The J gene is TRBJ1-1, the V gene TRBV6-1; D is unresolved. Germline V gene lookup returns CDR1 MNHNS and CDR2 SASEGT. V was clipped by 2 bases and J by 4 bases, with 14 bases between them. This CDR3 comprises 15 residues. CDR3 amino acids: CASSEIGRVGTEAFF. In DNA, the CDR3 is TGTGCCAGCAGTGAAATTGGGCGAGTTGGCACTGAAGCTTTCTTT.

This clone was seen more than once but under ten times. This chain uses TRBV9 with TRBJ2-2; 8 nucleotides agree with TRBD2. The CDR3 is 16 amino acids. Germline CDR1 and CDR2: SGDLS and YYNGEE. Trimming removed 4 bases from V and 0 bases from J; junction bases left unmatched: 5. CDR3 DNA: TGTGCCAGCAGCCCTCGGGGGGGAGCGAACACCGGGGAGCTGTTTTTT. Amino acids: CASSPRGGANTGELFF.

The genes are TRBV29-1 and TRBJ1-2; possibly TRBD1 for D (6 bases). Germline CDR1 reads SQVTM; CDR2 reads ANQGSEA. This CDR3 has 13 residues. V lost 6 bases and J lost 7, with 18 bases in between. CDR3 coding DNA: TGCAGCGTCTCCTGGGGGCGAGGCGGTGGCTACACCTTC. Its translation: CSVSWGRGGGYTF.

The genes are TRBV25-1 and TRBJ1-1; D possibly corresponds to TRBD1 (5 bases). Germline assignment: CDR1 MGHDK and CDR2 SYGVNS. The CDR3 spans 14 residues. The germline V and J ends were trimmed by 4 bases and 1 base, with 10 bases remaining between them. The CDR3 DNA reads TGTGCCAGCAGTGCGGGGGGAGAGAACACTGAAGCTTTCTTT. Encoded protein: CASSAGGENTEAFF.

The chain uses TRBV5-4 and TRBJ1-1, with 12 bases fitting TRBD1. J lost 1 base, V lost 4 bases, and 8 bases had no gene match. Germline CDR1 reads SGHNT; CDR2 reads YYREEE (reference sequence). The CDR3 covers 17 residues. The CDR3 DNA reads as TGTGCCAGCAGCCCGAAGGGACAGGGGGCTCGGAACACTGAAGCTTTCTTT. Amino acid sequence: CASSPKGQGARNTEAFF. Full variable domain (remainder filled in from reference TRBV5-4 and TRBJ1-1): ETGVTQSPTHLIKTRGQQVTLRCSSQSGHNTVSWYQQALGQGPQFIFQYYREEENGRGNFPPRFSGLQFPNYSSELNVNALELDDSALYLCASSPKGQGARNTEAFFGQGTRLTVV.

The chain is built from TRBV18 and TRBJ2-1; D is undetermined. Trimming left V 6 bases short and J 9 bases short, with 12 bases between. The CDR3 runs to 12 residues. CDR1 is KGHSH, CDR2 LQKENI, per germline. DNA for the CDR3: TGTGCCAGCTCTCCTCTAGTACCTGAGCAGTTCTTC. Amino acid sequence: CASSPLVPEQFF.

This chain joins TRBV7-2 and TRBJ2-5; 10 positions agree with TRBD2. Germline CDR1 reads SGHTA; CDR2 reads FQGNSA. J lost 1 base, V lost 5 bases, and 13 bases had no gene match. CDR3 length equals 18 residues. The CDR3 region has the DNA TGTGCCAGCAGCCCCCAGGGAGCGGGGGGGCCCATCCAAGAGACCCAGTACTTC. Amino acid sequence: CASSPQGAGGPIQETQYF. The complete variable domain, with remaining parts taken from reference TRBV7-2 and TRBJ2-5, reads GAGVSQSPSNKVTEKGKDVELRCDPISGHTALYWYRQSLGQGLEFLIYFQGNSAPDKSGLPSDRFSAERTGGSVSTLTIQRTQQEDSAVYLCASSPQGAGGPIQETQYFGPGTRLLVL.

The chain employs TRBV7-2 and TRBJ1-5, with D tentatively TRBD1 (5 bases). Trimming cost V 5 bases and J 4 bases, with 15 bases left between them. The CDR3 loop spans 15 amino acids. Germline V lookup: CDR1 SGHTA, CDR2 FQGNSA. As DNA, the CDR3 is TGTGCCAGCAGCCTAGACAGCGTGGTGAATCAGCCCCAGCATTTT. Its protein product is CASSLDSVVNQPQHF. The full variable domain, in which reference TRBV7-2 and TRBJ1-5 provide the parts outside the CDR3, is GAGVSQSPSNKVTEKGKDVELRCDPISGHTALYWYRQSLGQGLEFLIYFQGNSAPDKSGLPSDRFSAERTGGSVSTLTIQRTQQEDSAVYLCASSLDSVVNQPQHFGDGTRLSIL.

The chain couples TRBV20-1 to TRBJ1-2; no definite D call. Germline-derived CDR1 and CDR2 are DFQATT and SNEGSKA (reference sequence). CDR3 length: 11 residues. CDR3 protein: CRAEENYGYTF. In DNA form, the CDR3 reads TGCAGAGCTGAGGAAAACTATGGCTACACCTTC.